The entry that follows covers one T cell receptor beta chain sequence. Its antigen is not known. This specimen belongs to a study of T-cell memory formation after mild COVID-19. Study outcomes and limitations: Contracting CD4+ clones were located mainly in CM and EM, and CD8+ clones in EMRA.

This CDR3 spans 14 amino acids. The V and J ends lost 9 bases and 10 bases respectively, with 22 bases between them. CDR1 and CDR2 from the germline V gene are MNHEY and SVGEGT. TCRdb re-called the 5' RACE reads through MiXCR, storing one row per CDR3 protein. The sample records about 350,000 distinct CDR3 sequences, about 13% being singletons. The genes are TRBV6-2 or TRBV6-3 and TRBJ2-1, with a weak D call TRBD1 (6 bases). This clonotype was sampled from a man younger than 30 who had mild COVID-19 (a few samples of this study predate the infection). Cell type and time point are not known. Sequencing was carried out using PBMCs or a T cell subset sorted from them (not recorded which). This CDR3 reads CASSGWGPSGEQFF. CDR3 nucleotides: TGTGCCAGTTCAGGGTGGGGGCCGTCCGGCGAGCAGTTCTTC.